The 30 T cell receptor beta chains below come from one sample, sequenced in a study of blood T cell repertoires in COVID-19. Sequencing was performed with immunoSEQ multiplex PCR; in TCRdb, only in-frame clones are kept and a portion is missing. The repertoire has almost 400,000 clones, approximately 89% of them found once; the top ten carry about 1.8%. The source material was PBMCs or T cells enriched from blood (not recorded which). These receptor sequences come from a woman aged 30 to 39 who had recovered from COVID-19.

The chain has TRBV24-1 and TRBJ2-3; 8 nucleotides agree with TRBD1. The CDR3 extends over 17 amino acids. Germline V gene data show CDR1 as KGHDR and CDR2 as SFDVKD. V shed 4 bases and J 4 bases; nucleotides not matched to a gene: 12. CDR3 in DNA: TGTGCCACCAGTGACTATAGGACAGGGATAGAGGCAGATACGCAGTATTTT. This sequence encodes CATSDYRTGIEADTQYF.

V gene TRBV19 combines with J gene TRBJ2-2; 7 bases match TRBD1. Per germline, CDR1 LNHDA and CDR2 SQIVND (reference sequence). The CDR3 length is 16 residues. After removal of 8 bases from V and 2 bases from J, the junction contained 11 bases not matched to a gene. The CDR3 here is CASGRIQGRNTGELFF. The DNA of the CDR3 is TGTGCCAGTGGCCGAATACAGGGGAGAAACACCGGGGAGCTGTTTTTT.

This sequence joins TRBV6-5 and TRBJ2-2; maybe TRBD1 (5 bases). The V gene's germline CDR1 is MNHEY and CDR2 SVGAGI. Trimming took off 4 bases at V and 4 bases at J, with 13 bases between the two ends. The CDR3 length is 15 residues. This chain's CDR3 is CASSWMTTVTGELFF. CDR3 bases: TGTGCCAGCAGTTGGATGACGACAGTCACCGGGGAGCTGTTTTTT.

This clone showed up just once. The rearrangement links TRBV11-2 to TRBJ1-1, with 8 bases aligning to TRBD1. Trimming cost V 2 bases and J 4 bases; bases outside gene matches: 3. The CDR3 runs to 14 residues. The V gene's germline CDR1 is SGHAT and CDR2 FQNNGV. CDR3 sequence (DNA): TGTGCCAGCAGCTTAACAGGGGGGACCACTGAAGCTTTCTTT. The encoded protein is CASSLTGGTTEAFF.

The chain combines TRBV27 with TRBJ2-7; 8 bases agree with TRBD1. Germline CDR1 reads MNHEY; CDR2 reads SMNVEV (reference sequence). Trimming took 5 bases from V and 6 from J; bases not matched to a gene: 6. CDR3 length: 13 amino acids. CDR3 sequence: CASSLGQGSEQYF. In DNA, the CDR3 is TGTGCCAGCAGTCTCGGACAGGGATCCGAGCAGTACTTC.

This sequence joins TRBV7-2 and TRBJ1-1; TRBD1 is a possible D gene (5 bases). CDR1 and CDR2 (germline): SGHTA, FQGNSA. The CDR3 consists of 13 residues. V lost 8 bases, J lost 4 bases, and 14 bases lay in between. The CDR3 region has the DNA TGTGCCAGCGGACACGGGTTCGGCACTGAAGCTTTCTTT. The encoded protein is CASGHGFGTEAFF.

This sequence joins TRBV6-5 and TRBJ2-5; 8 bases are shared with TRBD2. After removal of 4 bases from V and 3 bases from J, the junction contained 1 base not matched to a gene. The CDR3 is 13 amino acids. Germline CDR1 and CDR2: MNHEY and SVGAGI. CDR3 loop: CASSSGLEETQYF. Here the CDR3 DNA reads TGTGCCAGCAGTTCGGGACTAGAAGAGACCCAGTACTTC.

The chain combines TRBV2 with TRBJ2-7; D unresolved. The CDR3 contains 14 residues. Per the germline V gene, CDR1 is SNHLY and CDR2 is FYNNEI. Trimming took off 2 bases at V and 4 bases at J, with 12 bases between the two ends. CDR3 protein: CASSEFDFQYEQYF. CDR3 in DNA: TGTGCCAGCAGTGAATTTGACTTCCAGTACGAGCAGTACTTC.

In the case of this clone: Within the sample, other DNA sequences also encode this same CDR3. The chain employs TRBV18 and TRBJ1-1; 7 nucleotides agree with TRBD1. The V and J ends lost 3 bases and 0 bases, in that order; junction bases with no gene match: 4. The length of the CDR3 is 15 residues. In germline, CDR1 is KGHSH, CDR2 LQKENI. The CDR3: CASSPSTGLNTEAFF. CDR3 nucleotides: TGTGCCAGCTCACCCTCGACAGGGCTGAACACTGAAGCTTTCTTT.

The chain employs TRBV15 and TRBJ2-3; 7 bases align to TRBD1. The CDR3 is made up of 14 amino acids. V was pared by 6 bases and J by 1 base, with 4 bases of the junction left unmatched. Germline V gives CDR1 LNHNV, CDR2 YYDKDF (reference sequence). As DNA, the CDR3 is TGTGCCACCAGGAGGGACAGAGGCACAGATACGCAGTATTTT. Protein product: CATRRDRGTDTQYF.

The chain couples TRBV12-3 or TRBV12-4 to TRBJ2-5, with a possible D match to TRBD1 (6 bases). The V end was cut by 6 bases, the J end by 5 bases, with 7 bases between. The CDR3 sequence is 11 residues long. The CDR3 nucleotides are TGTGCCAGCAGGCAGGGGGAGACCCAGTACTTC. Its protein product is CASRQGETQYF.

V usage is TRBV10-3 and J usage is TRBJ1-3; D possibly corresponds to TRBD1 (5 bases). This CDR3 has 15 residues. Germline-derived CDR1 and CDR2 are ENHRY and SYGVKD. Trimming left V 3 bases short and J 6 bases short, with 15 bases between. The CDR3 DNA reads as TGTGCCATCAGTGATGTGGTCAGGGAAGCAAACACCATATATTTT. Amino acid sequence: CAISDVVREANTIYF.

This rearrangement joins TRBV28 to TRBJ1-4; TRBD1 agrees at 7 bases. The CDR3 is 15 residues long. The germline gives CDR1 MDHEN, CDR2 SYDVKM. Trimming cost V 4 bases and J 4 bases; bases outside gene matches: 6. The CDR3 loop is CASSSATGSNEKLFF. The DNA for the CDR3 is TGTGCCAGCAGTTCAGCGACAGGGAGTAATGAAAAACTGTTTTTT.

V is TRBV29-1 and J is TRBJ2-3; 8 bases align to TRBD2. The trim removed 3 bases at V and 2 bases at J, leaving 10 bases unmatched. This CDR3 spans 16 amino acids. Germline CDR1 is SQVTM and CDR2 is ANQGSEA. The CDR3 DNA reads as TGCAGCGTTGAGGGTGGCGGGGGGAGATACACAGATACGCAGTATTTT. Translation gives CSVEGGGGRYTDTQYF.

The gene calls are TRBV7-2 and TRBJ1-1, with 7 bases identical to TRBD1. The J segment lost 8 bases and the V segment lost 1 base, leaving 4 bases of the junction unmatched. The CDR3 spans 13 residues. Germline CDR1 and CDR2: SGHTA and FQGNSA. The CDR3 DNA reads as TGTGCCAGCAGCTTAGATAGGGACAGCGAAGCTTTCTTT. Its protein is CASSLDRDSEAFF.

This clone has a handful of counts. The V and J genes are TRBV29-1 and TRBJ2-1, with TRBD2 matching over 12 bases. V shed 7 bases and J 9 bases; nucleotides not matched to a gene: 7. Per the germline V gene, CDR1 is SQVTM and CDR2 is ANQGSEA. The CDR3 totals 13 residues. The CDR3 sequence is CSARLAGVGEQFF. The CDR3 nucleotides read TGCAGCGCCCGACTAGCGGGAGTAGGTGAGCAGTTCTTC.

V and J are TRBV7-3 and TRBJ2-2; no definite D call. Germline V lookup: CDR1 SGHTA, CDR2 FQGTGA. The CDR3 consists of 15 residues. Between the trimmed V and J ends, which lost 0 bases and 4 bases, there was a span of 9 bases. In DNA, the CDR3 is TGTGCCAGCAGCTTAACGGCGGTTCCCACCGGGGAGCTGTTTTTT. It specifies CASSLTAVPTGELFF.

This rearrangement joins TRBV29-1 to TRBJ2-7; 9 bases are shared with TRBD1. Germline-derived CDR1 and CDR2 are SQVTM and ANQGSEA. This CDR3 comprises 12 residues. J lost 1 base, V lost 7 bases, and 2 bases had no gene match. This CDR3 is CSAGTGSYEQYF. For the CDR3, the DNA is TGCAGCGCCGGGACAGGGTCCTACGAGCAGTACTTC.

V and J are TRBV4-3 and TRBJ2-7, with 8 nucleotides matching TRBD1. V trimming: 1 base; J trimming: 3 bases; junction bases outside the gene matches: 5. CDR1 is LGHNA and CDR2 is YSLEER in the germline V gene. This CDR3 spans 15 amino acids. The CDR3 DNA follows: TGCGCCAGCAGCCAAGGGAGACAGGGGTACTACGAGCAGTACTTC. This encodes CASSQGRQGYYEQYF.

This chain joins TRBV28 and TRBJ2-3; TRBD2 matches at 8 bases. Germline V gene data show CDR1 as MDHEN and CDR2 as SYDVKM. The CDR3 consists of 17 residues. Germline trimming cut 5 bases from V and 4 bases from J; bases unmatched to any gene: 14. As DNA, the CDR3 is TGTGCCAGCAGTCTCCCAATGCCGGGACTAGTTCCAGATACGCAGTATTTT. Protein product: CASSLPMPGLVPDTQYF.

The rearrangement links TRBV10-3 to TRBJ1-2, with TRBD1 identical over 12 bases. This CDR3 contains 14 residues. Germline values: CDR1 ENHRY, CDR2 SYGVKD. The V gene end was trimmed by 6 bases and the J gene end by 6 bases; junction bases not matched to a gene: 5. In nucleotides, the CDR3 is TGTGCCATCAGCGACGGGACAGGGGGCGATGGCTACACCTTC. Translation: CAISDGTGGDGYTF.

This clone has just a few counts. V usage is TRBV4-1 and J usage is TRBJ2-7, with 12 bases aligning to TRBD2. This CDR3 is 15 amino acids long. Per the germline V gene, CDR1 is MGHRA and CDR2 is YSYEKL. The trim removed 5 bases at V and 6 bases at J, leaving 8 bases unmatched. CDR3 nucleotide sequence: TGCGCCAGCAGCGCCTCGACTAGCGGGAGACGCGAGCAGTACTTC. It encodes CASSASTSGRREQYF.

The rearrangement links TRBV7-6 to TRBJ2-1; 11 nucleotides align to TRBD1. The CDR3 totals 16 residues. V lost 4 bases and J lost 4; bases outside the gene matches: 6. Germline CDR1 is SGHVS and CDR2 is FNYEAQ. The chain's CDR3 is CASSCPGQGAYNEQFF. As DNA, the CDR3 is TGTGCCAGCAGCTGTCCCGGACAGGGGGCTTACAATGAGCAGTTCTTC.

This chain connects TRBV5-1 to TRBJ1-1, with 8 positions matching TRBD1. The V gene end was trimmed by 1 base and the J gene end by 4 bases; junction bases not matched to a gene: 18. Germline-derived CDR1 and CDR2 are SGHRS and YFSETQ. CDR3 size: 19 residues. CDR3 sequence (DNA): TGCGCCAGCAGCTTGTTCCCACCCGGTAGTGGGACAGGTCTCACTGAAGCTTTCTTT. Translating gives CASSLFPPGSGTGLTEAFF.

In this sample, this clone turned up many times. The chain employs TRBV19 and TRBJ1-5; D may be TRBD1 (5 bases). V was cut by 4 bases and J by 0 bases, with 7 bases left in between. The CDR3 length is 14 residues. CDR1 is LNHDA, CDR2 SQIVND, per germline (reference sequence). The CDR3 bases are TGTGCCAGTAGTACACAGGATAGCAATCAGCCCCAGCATTTT. This translates into CASSTQDSNQPQHF.

The V gene is TRBV15, the J gene TRBJ1-4; the D is unclear. In germline, CDR1 is LNHNV, CDR2 YYDKDF (reference sequence). V lost 2 bases to trimming and J lost 5 bases, with 9 bases between them. CDR3 length equals 14 residues. As DNA, the CDR3 is TGTGCCACCAGCAGACCACCGGGAAATGAAAAACTGTTTTTT. Translating gives CATSRPPGNEKLFF.

The J gene is TRBJ2-3, the V gene TRBV6-4; TRBD2 matches at 13 bases. The V segment lost 6 bases and the J segment 4 bases; nucleotides outside the gene matches: 4. The CDR3 is 15 amino acids. Germline assignment: CDR1 MRHNA and CDR2 SNTAGT. In DNA form, the CDR3 reads TGTGCCAGCAGGCGGACTAGCGGGGGCTCAGATACGCAGTATTTT. It codes for CASRRTSGGSDTQYF.

The rearrangement links TRBV2 to TRBJ2-7, with D maybe TRBD1 (6 bases). The germline CDR1 and CDR2 sequences are SNHLY and FYNNEI. Trimming left V 0 bases short and J 4 bases short, with 13 bases between. The CDR3 consists of 15 residues. This chain's CDR3 is CASSEAGASLYEQYF. CDR3 nucleotide sequence: TGTGCCAGCAGTGAAGCGGGGGCCTCTCTGTACGAGCAGTACTTC.

A few counts support this clone. The chain recombines TRBV7-8 with TRBJ2-7, with 7 positions matching TRBD2. CDR1 SGHVS and CDR2 FQNEAQ come from the germline V gene. CDR3 length: 16 residues. V lost 1 base, J lost 2 bases, and 8 bases stayed unmatched. CDR3 nucleotides: TGTGCCAGCAGCTTAGGGCGGACTAGGGTAACCTACGAGCAGTACTTC. Amino acid sequence: CASSLGRTRVTYEQYF.

The genes are TRBV18 and TRBJ1-3; D gene uncertain. Germline loops: CDR1 KGHSH, CDR2 LQKENI. V lost 6 bases and J 0 bases, leaving 6 bases between the germline ends. This CDR3 is built from 13 residues. CDR3 DNA: TGTGCCAGCTCCGAGAGCTCTGGAAACACCATATATTTT. Translation: CASSESSGNTIYF.